This T cell receptor beta chain is drawn from a study of somatic mutations in cytotoxic T cells in rheumatoid arthritis. The assay was immunoSEQ multiplex PCR, and TCRdb's table has in-frame clones only and misses some. Here the sample spans about 3,300 clones, around 83% being singletons. The trim removed 10 bases at V and 6 bases at J, leaving 11 bases unmatched. The CDR3 consists of 14 residues. CDR1 and CDR2 (germline): LNHNV, YYDKDF (reference sequence). This rearrangement joins TRBV15 to TRBJ1-5, with 8 bases fitting TRBD1. The clonotype comes from a woman aged 45-59 years with rheumatoid arthritis. Source material: CD8+ T cells sorted from blood. The CDR3 region has the DNA TGTGCCATCAAGACAGGGGAGGCAGGTCAGCCCCAGCATTTT. This encodes CAIKTGEAGQPQHF.